Shown below are 8 T cell receptor beta chains from a single sample sequenced in a study of blood T cell repertoires in COVID-19. Some clones are missing from TCRdb's copy, which holds only in-frame ones; the method was immunoSEQ multiplex PCR. Of about 70,000 clones in the sample, around 83% were seen once. Sequencing was carried out using peripheral blood. The receptor set was obtained from a man older than 75 with acute or convalescent COVID-19.

The chain carries TRBV23-1 and TRBJ1-1, with TRBD1 as a possible D gene (6 bases). TRBV23-1 is identified as an open reading frame with a role that is uncertain. The CDR3 has 14 amino acids. V was trimmed by 4 bases and J by 6 bases, leaving 15 bases between them. The CDR3 nucleotides read TGCGCCAGCAGTCCCCCCACGGGGGGCCCTGAAGCTTTCTTT. As protein: CASSPPTGGPEAFF.

The J gene is TRBJ2-5, the V gene TRBV3-1 (or the pseudogene TRBV3-2); 8 nucleotides line up with TRBD2. Per germline, CDR1 LGHDT and CDR2 YNNKEL (reference sequence). This CDR3 spans 14 amino acids. V was pared by 3 bases and J by 3 bases, with 3 bases of the junction left unmatched. CDR3 nucleotides: TGTGCCAGCAGCCACAGCGGGAGCGAAGAGACCCAGTACTTC. It encodes CASSHSGSEETQYF.

This chain uses TRBV7-3 with TRBJ2-3, with 7 positions matching TRBD2. The V gene's germline CDR1 is SGHTA and CDR2 FQGTGA. The CDR3 is 17 residues long. Trimming cost V 2 bases and J 1 base; bases outside gene matches: 9. CDR3 coding DNA: TGTGCCAGCAGCTTAGAAGGCGGGGGAGGGGGCACAGATACGCAGTATTTT. The encoded protein is CASSLEGGGGGTDTQYF.

The CDR3 DNA follows: TGTGCCAGCAGACCTGAGACAGGGTACTTCAAAAACATTCAGTACTTC. Its protein is CASRPETGYFKNIQYF. The J gene is TRBJ2-4, the V gene TRBV28, with 7 positions matching TRBD1. The CDR3 is made up of 16 amino acids. Germline trimming cut 6 bases from V and 3 bases from J; bases unmatched to any gene: 11. Per germline, CDR1 MDHEN and CDR2 SYDVKM.

The V gene is TRBV28, the J gene TRBJ2-1, with D unclear. Germline loops: CDR1 MDHEN, CDR2 SYDVKM. There are 15 residues in the CDR3. The V gene lost 5 bases and the J gene lost 2 bases, with 13 bases spanning the gap. The CDR3 reads CASSRVRHTYNEQFF. CDR3 bases: TGTGCCAGCAGTCGTGTCAGGCACACCTACAATGAGCAGTTCTTC.

V is TRBV19 and J is TRBJ2-1, with TRBD1 as a possible D gene (6 bases). The CDR3 contains 13 residues. Germline CDR1 reads LNHDA; CDR2 reads SQIVND (reference sequence). Trimming cost V 3 bases and J 4 bases, with 7 bases left between them. The CDR3 region is CASSMTGYNEQFF. The CDR3 DNA reads TGTGCCAGTAGTATGACAGGATACAATGAGCAGTTCTTC.

DNA of the CDR3: TGTGCCAGCAGCCAAGAAATAGGGACAGGGGCGCAAGAGACCCAGTACTTC. Translated: CASSQEIGTGAQETQYF. The chain carries TRBV4-2 and TRBJ2-5; TRBD1 matches at 10 bases. The CDR3 extends over 17 amino acids. The V segment lost 0 bases and the J segment 2 bases; nucleotides outside the gene matches: 6. Germline CDR1 reads LGHNA; CDR2 reads YNFKEQ.

J is TRBJ2-7 and V is TRBV5-1; TRBD1 aligns across 11 bases. V dropped 4 bases and J dropped 5; count of bases not matched to a gene: 2. The V gene's germline CDR1 is SGHRS and CDR2 YFSETQ. CDR3 length equals 13 residues. For the CDR3, the DNA is TGCGCCAGCAGCGAGGGACAGGGGGACGAGCAGTACTTC. Translating it yields CASSEGQGDEQYF.